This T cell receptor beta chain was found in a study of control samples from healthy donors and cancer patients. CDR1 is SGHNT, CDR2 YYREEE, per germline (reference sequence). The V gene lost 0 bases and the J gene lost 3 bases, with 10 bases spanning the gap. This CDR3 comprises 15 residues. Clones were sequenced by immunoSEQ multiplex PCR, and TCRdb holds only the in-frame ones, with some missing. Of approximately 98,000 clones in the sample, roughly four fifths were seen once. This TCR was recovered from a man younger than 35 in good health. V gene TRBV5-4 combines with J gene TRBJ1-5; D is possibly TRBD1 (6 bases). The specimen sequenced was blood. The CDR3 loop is CASSLGAGDNQPQHF. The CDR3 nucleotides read TGTGCCAGCAGCTTGGGGGCAGGGGACAATCAGCCCCAGCATTTT.